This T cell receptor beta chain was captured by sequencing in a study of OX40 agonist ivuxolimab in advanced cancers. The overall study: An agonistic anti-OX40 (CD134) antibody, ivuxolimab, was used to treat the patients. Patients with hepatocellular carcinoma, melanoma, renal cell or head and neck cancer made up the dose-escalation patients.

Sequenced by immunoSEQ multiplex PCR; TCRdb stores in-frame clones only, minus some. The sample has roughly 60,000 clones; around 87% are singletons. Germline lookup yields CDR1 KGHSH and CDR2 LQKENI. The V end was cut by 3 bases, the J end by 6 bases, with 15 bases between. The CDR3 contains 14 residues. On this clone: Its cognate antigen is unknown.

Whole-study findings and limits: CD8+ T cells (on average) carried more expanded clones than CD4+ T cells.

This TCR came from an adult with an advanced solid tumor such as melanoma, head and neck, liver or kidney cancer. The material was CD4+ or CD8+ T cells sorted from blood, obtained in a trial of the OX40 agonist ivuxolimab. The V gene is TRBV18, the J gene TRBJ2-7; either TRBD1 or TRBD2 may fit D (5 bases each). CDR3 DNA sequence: TGTGCCAGCTCACCGCGAGGGACGGCTCCCGAGCAGTACTTC. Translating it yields CASSPRGTAPEQYF. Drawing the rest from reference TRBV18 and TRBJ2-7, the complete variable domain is NAGVMQNPRHLVRRRGQEARLRCSPMKGHSHVYWYRQLPEEGLKFMVYLQKENIIDESGMPKERFSAEFPKEGPSILRIQQVVRGDSAAYFCASSPRGTAPEQYFGPGTRLTVT.